What follows are 20 T cell receptor beta chains derived from one specimen sequenced in a study of blood T cells in healthy people across ages. Primed by a sample-barcoded 5' primer and a J-beta primer mix, a second PCR proceeded for about 7 to 12 cycles. Each CDR3 protein is one row after TCRdb ran MiXCR on the 5' RACE reads. This table holds 1.2 million to 1.5 million distinct CDR3 sequences, 35% to 45% found once. Source material: blood. The receptors derive from a woman under 30 in good health.

J is TRBJ2-5 and V is TRBV29-1; TRBD1 agrees at 8 bases. After removal of 7 bases from V and 5 bases from J, the junction contained 9 bases not matched to a gene. Germline CDR1 and CDR2: SQVTM and ANQGSEA. This CDR3 is 13 amino acids long. The CDR3 coding sequence is TGCAGCGCGGGGGACAGGCCGGACGAGACCCAGTACTTC. It codes for CSAGDRPDETQYF.

The chain joins TRBV1 to TRBJ2-5; the D call in the table, TRBD1, was not verified against the DNA. TRBV1 corresponds to a pseudogene. The CDR3 covers 16 residues. The CDR3 reads CTSSQDRGRYQETQYF. CDR3 DNA sequence: TGCACCAGCAGCCAAGACCGGGGCCGCTACCAAGAGACCCAGTACTTC.

The V call is TRBV29-1, the J call TRBJ2-3; TRBD1 aligns across 10 bases. The CDR3 extends over 14 amino acids. Germline V gene data show CDR1 as SQVTM and CDR2 as ANQGSEA. After removal of 5 bases from V and 3 bases from J, the junction contained 5 bases not matched to a gene. The CDR3 loop reads CSVRGTGDTDTQYF. The CDR3, as DNA: TGCAGCGTTAGGGGGACAGGGGATACAGATACGCAGTATTTT.

This chain uses TRBV4-1 with TRBJ2-7; possibly TRBD1 or TRBD2 for D (5 bases each). This CDR3 is 13 amino acids long. The V gene lost 10 bases and the J gene lost 1 base, with 14 bases spanning the gap. The germline CDR1 and CDR2 sequences are MGHRA and YSYEKL. The CDR3 coding sequence is TGCGCCACCGCGCTGGGGGTTTCCTACGAGCAGTACTTC. It translates to CATALGVSYEQYF.

This clonotype turned up a few times. V usage is TRBV5-1 and J usage is TRBJ1-1; D uncertain. Trimming took off 2 bases at V and 4 bases at J, with 12 bases between the two ends. Germline values: CDR1 SGHRS, CDR2 YFSETQ. This CDR3 contains 14 residues. CDR3 DNA: TGCGCCAGCAGCTTTTCCCGAACCGCCACTGAAGCTTTCTTT. Translating gives CASSFSRTATEAFF. The full variable domain, completed using reference TRBV5-1 and TRBJ1-1, is KAGVTQTPRYLIKTRGQQVTLSCSPISGHRSVSWYQQTPGQGLQFLFEYFSETQRNKGNFPGRFSGRQFSNSRSEMNVSTLELGDSALYLCASSFSRTATEAFFGQGTRLTVV.

This clonotype was seen more than once but under ten times. The rearrangement uses TRBV6-1 and TRBJ2-7; D gene ambiguous. The CDR3 spans 15 residues. Trimming removed 5 bases at V and 5 bases at J, with 19 bases between. Per germline, CDR1 MNHNS and CDR2 SASEGT. The CDR3 loop is CASSPPVHSMNEQYF. DNA for the CDR3: TGTGCCAGCAGTCCCCCGGTCCACAGCATGAACGAGCAGTACTTC.

The DNA of the CDR3 is TGCAGCGTTGAAATGGGGGGAGAGGGGACTGAAGCTTTCTTT. Translating it yields CSVEMGGEGTEAFF. This chain joins TRBV29-1 and TRBJ1-1; TRBD1 is a possible D gene (5 bases). V shed 2 bases and J shed 5 bases, with 15 bases lying between them. CDR3 length: 14 residues. Germline V gene sequence: CDR1 SQVTM, CDR2 ANQGSEA.

The chain links TRBV20-1 to TRBJ1-5; D may be TRBD1 (6 bases). This CDR3 has 12 amino acids. The germline gives CDR1 DFQATT, CDR2 SNEGSKA (reference sequence). V lost 3 bases, J lost 3 bases, and 6 bases lay in between. CDR3 sequence reads: CSARGANQPQHF. CDR3 DNA sequence: TGCAGTGCTAGGGGGGCCAATCAGCCCCAGCATTTT.

About this clonotype itself: One base away lies a much larger clone, so this may be a sequencing read error. V is TRBV3-1 and J is TRBJ1-5, with a tentative D call TRBD1 (6 bases). The CDR3 covers 14 residues. Per the germline V gene, CDR1 is LGHDT and CDR2 is YNNKEL (reference sequence). CDR3 loop: CAGRQRGTNQPQHF. The CDR3 DNA sequence: TGTGCCGGCAGGCAGAGGGGGACCAATCAGCCCCAGCATTTT.

This clonotype was detected only a few times. The V call is TRBV6-6, the J call TRBJ2-7, with 11 bases matching TRBD1. The germline CDR1 and CDR2 sequences are MNHNY and SVGAGI (reference sequence). The CDR3 sequence is 15 residues long. V lost 6 bases, J lost 3 bases, and 7 bases stayed unmatched. As DNA, the CDR3 is TGTGCCAGCAGCCGGACAGGGGGCAGCTTCTACGAGCAGTACTTC. It encodes CASSRTGGSFYEQYF.

The table lists this clonotype with a few counts. The chain uses TRBV10-3 and TRBJ1-4, with 9 bases identical to TRBD1. The CDR3 consists of 15 residues. Germline trimming cut 0 bases from V and 7 bases from J; bases unmatched to any gene: 3. Germline V gene data show CDR1 as ENHRY and CDR2 as SYGVKD. The CDR3 spells CAISESPGQGEKLFF. CDR3 nucleotides: TGTGCCATCAGTGAGTCTCCGGGACAGGGTGAAAAACTGTTTTTT.

This clonotype occurred a few times. V and J are TRBV6-1 and TRBJ2-3; 10 nucleotides align to TRBD2. The germline CDR1 and CDR2 sequences are MNHNS and SASEGT. The CDR3 is made up of 14 amino acids. V was pared by 11 bases and J by 7 bases, with 12 bases of the junction left unmatched. The CDR3 DNA reads as TGTGCCCCCGCGGGGACTAGCGAACGACATACGCAGTATTTT. Its protein product is CAPAGTSERHTQYF.

This clonotype showed up just a few times. V gene TRBV27 combines with J gene TRBJ1-2; 7 bases line up with TRBD1. The length of the CDR3 is 13 residues. After removal of 11 bases from V and 4 bases from J, the junction contained 10 bases not matched to a gene. Looked up from germline, CDR1 is MNHEY and CDR2 is SMNVEV (reference sequence). CDR3 sequence: CASGGWRGYGYTF. In nucleotides, the CDR3 is TGTGCCTCAGGGGGGTGGAGGGGCTATGGCTACACCTTC.

This clonotype has a handful of counts. The rearrangement uses TRBV5-1 and TRBJ1-2; D perhaps matches TRBD1 (5 bases). The CDR3 is made up of 15 amino acids. In germline, CDR1 is SGHRS, CDR2 YFSETQ. V lost 0 bases, J lost 8 bases, and 17 bases lay in between. CDR3 residues: CASSLDVRASGGYTF. CDR3 sequence (DNA): TGCGCCAGCAGCTTGGACGTCAGGGCAAGTGGAGGCTACACCTTC.

This clonotype has only a few counts. This chain uses TRBV27 with TRBJ1-5; weak D call: TRBD1 (6 bases). This CDR3 region has 15 residues. The ends were cut back, 10 bases at V and 0 bases at J, with 16 bases in the middle. From germline, CDR1 is MNHEY and CDR2 SMNVEV (reference sequence). As DNA, the CDR3 is TGTGCCACCGGACCAGGGGCTTATAGCAATCAGCCCCAGCATTTT. Translating it yields CATGPGAYSNQPQHF.

In regard to this clonotype: One junction end disagrees with the germline gene, perhaps due to a read error. V is TRBV9 and J is TRBJ2-1; D might be TRBD2 (6 bases). This CDR3 has 18 residues. Germline V gene lookup returns CDR1 SGDLS and CDR2 YYNGEE. CDR3: CASSGRESGWISYNGQFF. CDR3 in DNA: TGTGCCAGCAGCGGACGGGAGTCTGGGTGGATTTCCTACAATGGGCAGTTCTTC.

This sequence joins TRBV5-1 and TRBJ2-1; TRBD2 matches at 13 bases. V shed 5 bases, J shed 2 bases, and the junction held 4 bases outside the gene matches. Germline assignment: CDR1 SGHRS and CDR2 YFSETQ. The CDR3 is 16 residues long. The CDR3 loop is CASRRTSGSAYNEQFF. Here the CDR3 DNA reads TGCGCCAGCAGACGGACTAGCGGGAGTGCCTACAATGAGCAGTTCTTC.

The V and J genes are TRBV15 and TRBJ1-5; 7 positions agree with TRBD1. This CDR3 has 16 residues. Losses at the gene ends were 2 bases for V and 5 bases for J; bases not matched to a gene: 9. Germline V gene lookup returns CDR1 LNHNV and CDR2 YYDKDF (reference sequence). The CDR3 coding sequence is TGTGCCACCAGCAGACCCCGGGACAGTCAGCATCAGCCCCAGCATTTT. This codes for CATSRPRDSQHQPQHF. The full variable domain, with the rest looked up from reference TRBV15 and TRBJ1-5, is DAMVIQNPRYQVTQFGKPVTLSCSQTLNHNVMYWYQQKSSQAPKLLFHYYDKDFNNEADTPDNFQSRRPNTSFCFLDIRSPGLGDTAMYLCATSRPRDSQHQPQHFGDGTRLSIL.

This clonotype is a singleton in its sample. The rearrangement uses TRBV30 and TRBJ2-7, with TRBD2 identical over 10 bases. In germline, CDR1 is GTSNPN, CDR2 SVGIG (reference sequence). Unmatched junction bases numbered 4, after V lost 3 bases and J lost 2 bases. There are 14 residues in the CDR3. The CDR3 sequence is CAWSRSGRTYEQYF. Written as DNA, the CDR3 is TGTGCCTGGAGCCGTAGCGGGAGGACCTACGAGCAGTACTTC.

This chain joins TRBV20-1 and TRBJ2-3; the D is unclear. Trimming took 3 bases from V and 0 from J, leaving 16 bases between them. Per the germline V gene, CDR1 is DFQATT and CDR2 is SNEGSKA (reference sequence). The CDR3 spans 16 residues. The CDR3 region is CSASGRTDHSTDTQYF. The CDR3, as DNA: TGCAGTGCTAGCGGACGGACCGACCATAGCACAGATACGCAGTATTTT.